The 12 T cell receptor beta chains below come from one sample, sequenced in a study of CD8 T cells in ankylosing spondylitis. The study, taken as a whole, reports: There was a TCR beta motif, made of several highly homologous variants, that appeared characteristic of ankylosing spondylitis blood.

These receptors are not linked to any known antigen. One entry per CDR3 protein, called by TCRdb with MiXCR from the 5' RACE reads. The sample contains 100,000 or so distinct CDR3 sequences, just under 9% of which appear only once. Source material: blood, either unsorted or a sorted T cell fraction (not recorded which). Receptor source: a male donor with ankylosing spondylitis.

This clonotype was seen many times. The chain has TRBV24-1 and TRBJ2-2, with TRBD1 matching over 7 bases. The CDR3 sequence is 15 residues long. V dropped 2 bases and J dropped 3; count of bases not matched to a gene: 2. CDR1 is KGHDR and CDR2 is SFDVKD in the germline V gene. CDR3 sequence (DNA): TGTGCCACCAGTGATTGGGACAGTGACACCGGGGAGCTGTTTTTT. Protein sequence: CATSDWDSDTGELFF.

This clonotype was seen a handful of times. V usage is TRBV20-1 and J usage is TRBJ1-2; maybe TRBD1 (5 bases). CDR1 is DFQATT, CDR2 SNEGSKA, per germline (reference sequence). CDR3 length: 17 residues. V was trimmed by 0 bases and J by 2 bases, leaving 19 bases between them. DNA of the CDR3: TGCAGTGCTAGAGATCGGGGGTCGAGGTTAGGGAACTATGGCTACACCTTC. It specifies CSARDRGSRLGNYGYTF.

The sample holds a few counts of this clonotype. The J gene is TRBJ2-3, the V gene TRBV10-2; 12 bases line up with TRBD2. V shed 3 bases and J 4 bases; nucleotides not matched to a gene: 11. CDR3 length: 18 residues. The germline V gene has CDR1 WSHSY and CDR2 SAAADI. CDR3 loop: CASSEKLAGGPSADTQYF. The CDR3 DNA follows: TGCGCCAGCAGTGAAAAGCTAGCGGGAGGGCCGAGCGCAGATACGCAGTATTTT.

This clonotype has a count of ten or more. The J gene is TRBJ2-7, the V gene TRBV24-1, with a possible D match to TRBD1 (8 bases). This CDR3 is built from 13 residues. Germline assignment: CDR1 KGHDR and CDR2 SFDVKD. V lost 6 bases and J 4 bases, leaving 12 bases between the germline ends. In DNA form, the CDR3 reads TGTGCCACCAGTACAGGGGGAGGGTACGAGCAGTACTTC. This translates into CATSTGGGYEQYF.

This clonotype was observed a handful of times. This chain uses TRBV7-9 with TRBJ2-1; 9 bases agree with TRBD2. The CDR3 covers 16 residues. V gave up 1 base and J gave up 4 bases; unmatched junction bases: 5. Germline V gene sequence: CDR1 SEHNR, CDR2 FQNEAQ (reference sequence). The CDR3 DNA follows: TGTGCCAGCAGCTTAGAGCTAGCGGGATATTACAATGAGCAGTTCTTC. Encoded protein: CASSLELAGYYNEQFF. Supplemented by reference TRBV7-9 and TRBJ2-1, the full variable domain reads DTGVSQNPRHKITKRGQNVTFRCDPISEHNRLYWYRQTLGQGPEFLTYFQNEAQLEKSRLLSDRFSAERPKGSFSTLEIQRTEQGDSAMYLCASSLELAGYYNEQFFGPGTRLTVL.

This clonotype was counted a few times. This chain uses TRBV2 with TRBJ2-1; 10 nucleotides align to TRBD2. CDR1 is SNHLY, CDR2 FYNNEI, per germline. The V segment lost 4 bases and the J segment 3 bases; nucleotides outside the gene matches: 3. The CDR3 sequence is 15 residues long. In nucleotides, the CDR3 is TGTGCCAGCAGTGCGGGACTAGCGTTCTACAATGAGCAGTTCTTC. Translation gives CASSAGLAFYNEQFF.

This clonotype was detected many times. The CDR3 DNA is TGTGCCAGCAGTTTAATAGCGGGAGGGCTAAATGAGCAGTTCTTC. Translation gives CASSLIAGGLNEQFF. J is TRBJ2-1 and V is TRBV12-3 or TRBV12-4, with 11 positions matching TRBD2. Losses at the gene ends were 2 bases for V and 7 bases for J; bases not matched to a gene: 4. The CDR3 is 15 residues long.

This clonotype was seen ten or more times. This rearrangement joins TRBV15 to TRBJ2-1; a weak D match, TRBD2 (6 bases). V gave up 3 bases and J gave up 9 bases, with 9 bases separating them. There are 12 residues in the CDR3. The V gene's germline CDR1 is LNHNV and CDR2 YYDKDF (reference sequence). CDR3 amino acids: CATSSPGGEQFF. The DNA of the CDR3 is TGTGCCACCAGCAGTCCCGGGGGTGAGCAGTTCTTC.

In this sample, this clonotype turned up a few times. The chain links TRBV5-4 to TRBJ2-7, with TRBD1 as a possible D gene (5 bases). Trimming removed 8 bases at V and 6 bases at J, with 18 bases between. CDR1 is SGHNT and CDR2 is YYREEE in the germline V gene (reference sequence). This CDR3 contains 13 residues. The CDR3 DNA sequence: TGTGCCAGTTTTGACAGCTCTCTGCCCGAGCAGTACTTC. Translated, it gives CASFDSSLPEQYF.

This clonotype turned up a few times. This rearrangement joins TRBV10-3 to TRBJ2-1; D is possibly TRBD2 (6 bases). V lost 4 bases to trimming and J lost 0 bases, with 25 bases between them. Germline V gene sequence: CDR1 ENHRY, CDR2 SYGVKD. This CDR3 has 20 amino acids. In DNA form, the CDR3 reads TGTGCCATCAGTGGCCAGCCTATGCCTAGCGAGGCCAGCTCCTACAATGAGCAGTTCTTC. This gives the protein CAISGQPMPSEASSYNEQFF.

This clonotype was detected many times. The chain links TRBV18 to TRBJ2-5, with 11 bases that match TRBD1. V lost 1 base, J lost 5 bases, and 6 bases stayed unmatched. CDR3 size: 16 residues. Germline values: CDR1 KGHSH, CDR2 LQKENI. Here the CDR3 DNA reads TGTGCCAGCTCACCACGGACAGGGGGCGTCAGGGAGACCCAGTACTTC. This encodes CASSPRTGGVRETQYF.

The chain carries TRBV27 and TRBJ2-7; D is perhaps TRBD1 or TRBD2 (6 bases each). V was trimmed by 8 bases and J by 6 bases, leaving 26 bases between them. The CDR3 is made up of 16 amino acids. Germline assignment: CDR1 MNHEY and CDR2 SMNVEV (reference sequence). The CDR3 here is CASSRGLLHLPSEQYF. In DNA form, the CDR3 reads TGTGCCAGCTCCCGGGGGCTCCTTCATCTTCCAAGCGAGCAGTACTTC.